Following are 14 T cell receptor beta chains from one sample sequenced in a study of cytomegalovirus exposure and HLA in healthy donors. PCR amplification relied on 60 Vbeta primers (plus 13 Jbeta primers). Repertoires were generated with immunoSEQ multiplex PCR, while TCRdb's copy carries only in-frame clones and drops some. There are just over 150,000 clones in the sample; approximately 72% occur only once, and about 7% lies in the top ten. The sample was PBMCs. The receptors were sampled from a man aged 35-49 years in good health and CMV-seropositive.

The J gene is TRBJ2-5, the V gene TRBV6-1; maybe TRBD1 (6 bases). CDR1 MNHNS and CDR2 SASEGT come from the germline V gene. CDR3 size: 15 residues. Trimming stripped 2 bases from V and 5 bases from J, with 15 bases between. The DNA for the CDR3 is TGTGCCAGCAGTGAAAGTCAGGGACACTCCGAGACCCAGTACTTC. Protein product: CASSESQGHSETQYF.

V is TRBV6-5 and J is TRBJ1-3; the D gene is possibly TRBD1 (5 bases). Per the germline V gene, CDR1 is MNHEY and CDR2 is SVGAGI. V was trimmed by 7 bases and J by 6 bases, leaving 7 bases between them. This CDR3 is built from 11 residues. CDR3 nucleotides: TGTGCCAGCAAAGGGGTAAACACCATATATTTT. Its translation is CASKGVNTIYF.

This clone was seen just once. The chain links TRBV5-1 to TRBJ2-5; TRBD1 agrees at 7 bases. The CDR3 totals 16 residues. The germline CDR1 and CDR2 sequences are SGHRS and YFSETQ. Germline trimming cut 0 bases from V and 9 bases from J; bases unmatched to any gene: 14. The CDR3 loop is CASSLVGTDLLRAQYF. The CDR3 DNA reads TGCGCCAGCAGCTTGGTGGGGACAGATTTGTTGCGGGCCCAGTACTTC.

V is TRBV27 and J is TRBJ1-1; maybe TRBD1 (5 bases). The V gene's germline CDR1 is MNHEY and CDR2 SMNVEV (reference sequence). V dropped 2 bases and J dropped 4 bases, with 5 bases sitting between them. This CDR3 spans 12 amino acids. The CDR3 loop is CASSLTGTEAFF. DNA of the CDR3: TGTGCCAGCAGTTTAACAGGCACTGAAGCTTTCTTT.

This rearrangement joins TRBV4-3 to TRBJ1-2; the D is unclear. Germline V CDR1 and CDR2: LGHNA, YSLEER. The CDR3 runs 14 residues. The V gene lost 0 bases and the J gene lost 5 bases, with 10 bases spanning the gap. CDR3 coding DNA: TGCGCCAGCAGCCAAGAGATCGCAGATTATGGCTACACCTTC. Its translation: CASSQEIADYGYTF.

This clone was counted a few times. The CDR3 DNA is TGTGCCAGCAGCTTGGAAAGGGAGAGGGATACGCAGTATTTT. Its translation is CASSLERERDTQYF. J is TRBJ2-3 and V is TRBV5-8, with a possible D match to TRBD2 (5 bases). Trimming took off 0 bases at V and 6 bases at J, with 11 bases between the two ends. This CDR3 spans 14 amino acids. Germline lookup yields CDR1 SGHTS and CDR2 YDEGEE.

The rearrangement uses TRBV4-1 and TRBJ1-1; the D is unclear. CDR1 MGHRA and CDR2 YSYEKL come from the germline V gene. There are 13 residues in the CDR3. V gave up 3 bases and J gave up 0 bases, with 5 bases separating them. CDR3 residues: CASSQQMNTEAFF. For the CDR3, the DNA is TGCGCCAGCAGCCAGCAGATGAACACTGAAGCTTTCTTT.

V and J are TRBV19 and TRBJ1-1; 7 nucleotides align to TRBD1. The CDR3 runs 14 residues. The germline CDR1 and CDR2 sequences are LNHDA and SQIVND (reference sequence). The ends lost 9 bases at V and 1 base at J; junction bases unmatched: 8. The CDR3 spells CASNPDRRNTEAFF. The CDR3 DNA is TGTGCCAGCAACCCGGACAGGCGGAACACTGAAGCTTTCTTT.

The chain links TRBV6-4 to TRBJ2-6, with 7 bases matching TRBD1. This CDR3 has 17 residues. V was clipped by 7 bases and J by 0 bases; unmatched bases: 9. Looked up from germline, CDR1 is MRHNA and CDR2 is SNTAGT. In nucleotides, the CDR3 is TGTGCCAGCATTCAAGGACAGGACCTCTCTGGGGCCAACGTCCTGACTTTC. Its translation: CASIQGQDLSGANVLTF.

The V call is TRBV4-3, the J call TRBJ1-6, with 7 bases identical to TRBD1. Germline trimming cut 1 base from V and 7 bases from J; bases unmatched to any gene: 1. The V gene's germline CDR1 is LGHNA and CDR2 YSLEER. This CDR3 spans 14 amino acids. DNA for the CDR3: TGCGCCAGCAGCCAAGGGACAGGAAATTCACCCCTCCACTTT. This encodes CASSQGTGNSPLHF.

In its sample, this clone was seen a few times. The chain carries TRBV5-6 and TRBJ2-1; 13 bases are shared with TRBD2. The CDR3 has 16 amino acids. V was clipped by 0 bases and J by 9 bases; unmatched bases: 6. The germline V gene has CDR1 SGHDT and CDR2 YYEEEE. The CDR3 loop is CASSLGSGTSGAEQFF. CDR3 DNA: TGTGCCAGCAGCTTGGGGTCCGGGACTAGCGGGGCTGAGCAGTTCTTC.

This clone was recorded a few times. V is TRBV2 and J is TRBJ1-1; 8 bases map to TRBD1. The germline CDR1 and CDR2 sequences are SNHLY and FYNNEI. The ends lost 4 bases at V and 4 bases at J; junction bases unmatched: 11. The CDR3 runs 16 residues. The CDR3: CASSVQGAKVGTEAFF. The CDR3 nucleotides are TGTGCCAGCAGTGTCCAGGGGGCCAAGGTAGGCACTGAAGCTTTCTTT.

The table lists this clone with a few counts. The chain has TRBV6-5 and TRBJ1-5; D may be TRBD1 (6 bases). V lost 0 bases and J lost 3, with 12 bases in between. This CDR3 comprises 16 residues. CDR1 is MNHEY and CDR2 is SVGAGI in the germline V gene. CDR3 nucleotides: TGTGCCAGCAGTTACTCTGCGGGGGCCGTCAATCAGCCCCAGCATTTT. Residues: CASSYSAGAVNQPQHF.

The chain carries TRBV29-1 and TRBJ1-2; 11 bases line up with TRBD1. The CDR3 covers 13 residues. Germline V gene data show CDR1 as SQVTM and CDR2 as ANQGSEA. Germline trimming cut 7 bases from V and 6 bases from J; bases unmatched to any gene: 7. This chain's CDR3 is CSAPGQGAHGYTF. The CDR3 DNA reads as TGCAGCGCCCCCGGACAGGGGGCTCATGGCTACACCTTC.